This T cell receptor beta chain was recovered during a study of T cells in Graves' hyperthyroidism and ophthalmopathy. TCR beta CDR3 sequences were amplified from RNA transcripts. HTBI primers were employed in a first-round RT-PCR of the TCR CDR3. TCRdb re-derived calls from the multiplex PCR reads in MiXCR, one entry per CDR3 protein. The sample lists 610,000 or so distinct CDR3 sequences, more than 45% seen once, with around 7.7% in the top ten. Patients aged 18 to 65 had newly diagnosed hyperthyroidism that had lasted under 2 months. Clinical symptoms, serum thyroxine, TRAb, thyroid ultrasound and orbital computed tomography established diagnosis. This clonotype was observed a handful of times. The source of this sequence is a woman aged 18-29 years with Graves' hyperthyroidism. The specimen sequenced was peripheral blood or thyroid tissue (not recorded which).

The DNA for the CDR3 is TGCAGTGCTAGAGATCGAGACAGGGGATATTACGAGCAGTACTTC. Its protein is CSARDRDRGYYEQYF. This chain connects TRBV20-1 to TRBJ2-7; 8 positions agree with TRBD1. Germline V CDR1 and CDR2: DFQATT, SNEGSKA (reference sequence). J lost 4 bases, V lost 0 bases, and 8 bases had no gene match. This CDR3 is 15 amino acids long.